This TCR beta chain is from a study of T cells in Graves' hyperthyroidism and ophthalmopathy. General study points: From stable hyperthyroidism, ophthalmopathy was separated by a 13 V-J model.

V lost 5 bases and J lost 5, with 12 bases in between. Germline V gene sequence: CDR1 SGHNT, CDR2 YENEEA. The CDR3 totals 13 residues. This clonotype was counted at least ten times. Its target is unknown. The TCR beta CDR3 regions underwent amplification using RNA transcripts as the source. When the TCR CDR3 underwent first-round RT-PCR, the HTBI primer set was used. TCRdb fed the multiplex PCR reads into MiXCR, producing one record per CDR3 protein. This table has fewer than 650,000 distinct CDR3 sequences, 12% to 15% appearing once. The sequence was collected from a woman aged 35 to 49 with Graves' hyperthyroidism. The chain joins TRBV11-3 to TRBJ1-1, with a tentative D call TRBD1 (5 bases). The sample comprised blood. CDR3 region: CASSPNTGTEAFF. CDR3 DNA: TGTGCCAGCAGCCCGAATACAGGAACTGAAGCTTTCTTT.